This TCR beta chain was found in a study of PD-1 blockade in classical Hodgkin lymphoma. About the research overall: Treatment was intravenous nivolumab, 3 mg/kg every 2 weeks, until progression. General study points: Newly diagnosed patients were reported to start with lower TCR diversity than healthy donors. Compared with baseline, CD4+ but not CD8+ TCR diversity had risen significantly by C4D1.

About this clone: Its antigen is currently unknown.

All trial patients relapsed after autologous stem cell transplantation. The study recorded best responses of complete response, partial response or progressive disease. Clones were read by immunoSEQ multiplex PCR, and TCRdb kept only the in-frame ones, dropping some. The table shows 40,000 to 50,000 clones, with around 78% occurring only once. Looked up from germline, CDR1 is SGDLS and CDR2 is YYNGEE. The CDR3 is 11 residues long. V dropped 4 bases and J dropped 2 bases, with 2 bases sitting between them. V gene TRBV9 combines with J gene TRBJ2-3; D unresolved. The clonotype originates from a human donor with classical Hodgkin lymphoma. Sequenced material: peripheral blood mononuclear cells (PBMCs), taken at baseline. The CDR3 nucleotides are TGTGCCAGCAGCAACACAGATACGCAGTATTTT. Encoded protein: CASSNTDTQYF.